Following are 21 T cell receptor beta chains from one sample sequenced in a study of low-dose radiotherapy and immunotherapy resistance in tumors. Alpha and beta chains were covered, as first-strand cDNA relied on TRAV- and TRBV-specific primers. With a V-primer adapter and a constant-region primer, TCRs were amplified for around 20 PCR cycles. TCRdb reprocessed the reads with MiXCR, giving one entry per CDR3 protein. Of 10,000 to 15,000 distinct CDR3 sequences listed, 60% are singletons. The receptors were gathered from a human donor with advanced metastatic prostate, ovarian, gallbladder or colorectal cancer (not recorded which). This table probably holds off-target reads from a library built for another chain.

The chain is built from TRBV18 and TRBJ1-2, with TRBD1 matching 10 bases. Looked up from germline, CDR1 is KGHSH and CDR2 is LQKENI. The CDR3 contains 14 residues. V was clipped by 4 bases and J by 7 bases; unmatched bases: 6. This chain's CDR3 is CASSRGQGQGGYTF. The CDR3 bases are TGTGCCAGCTCACGGGGACAGGGGCAAGGTGGCTACACCTTC.

This chain uses TRBV18 with TRBJ2-1, with 9 bases aligning to TRBD2. Losses at the gene ends were 3 bases for V and 8 bases for J; bases not matched to a gene: 5. Germline loops: CDR1 KGHSH, CDR2 LQKENI. CDR3 length: 14 residues. The CDR3 is CASSPLAGSDEQFF. The CDR3 nucleotides read TGTGCCAGCTCACCTCTAGCGGGAAGCGATGAGCAGTTCTTC.

This clonotype was picked up a small number of times. The chain employs TRBV11-1 and TRBJ2-7, with 11 bases lining up with TRBD1. Trimming took 2 bases from V and 2 from J; bases not matched to a gene: 8. The CDR3 is made up of 17 amino acids. Germline values: CDR1 SGHAT, CDR2 FQDESV (reference sequence). In DNA form, the CDR3 reads TGTGCCAGCAGCTTAATAGGAGAGGGACAGGGGGCCTACGAGCAGTACTTC. Translating it yields CASSLIGEGQGAYEQYF.

The chain carries TRBV7-9 and TRBJ2-1; 9 nucleotides agree with TRBD2. The CDR3 has 17 residues. Germline CDR1 reads SEHNR; CDR2 reads FQNEAQ (reference sequence). V was clipped by 2 bases and J by 3 bases; unmatched bases: 8. Written as DNA, the CDR3 is TGTGCCAGCAGCTTACCGGCTAGACTAGCGGTCTACAATGAGCAGTTCTTC. This codes for CASSLPARLAVYNEQFF.

This clonotype was found a few times. The rearrangement joins TRBV7-8 to TRBJ1-2; 8 nucleotides align to TRBD1. The trim removed 8 bases at V and 8 bases at J, leaving 13 bases unmatched. Germline V gene data show CDR1 as SGHVS and CDR2 as FQNEAQ. There are 14 residues in the CDR3. The DNA of the CDR3 is TGTGCCAGCTTGGCCCCGGACAGGGTACGCGGCTACACCTTC. This encodes CASLAPDRVRGYTF.

The V gene is TRBV12-3 or TRBV12-4, the J gene TRBJ2-2; TRBD1 matches at 9 bases. The CDR3 contains 14 residues. V gave up 5 bases and J gave up 6 bases; unmatched junction bases: 4. The DNA of the CDR3 is TGTGCCAGCAGTCCCGGGACAGGGCCCGGGGAGCTGTTTTTT. Encoded protein: CASSPGTGPGELFF.

The CDR3 region has the DNA TGCGCCAGCAGCTTGTCTGCCCGGGACAGGGCGAGCGGGGAGCTGTTTTTT. Translated: CASSLSARDRASGELFF. The chain has TRBV5-1 and TRBJ2-2; TRBD1 matches 9 bases. Looked up from germline, CDR1 is SGHRS and CDR2 is YFSETQ. The J segment lost 7 bases and the V segment lost 1 base, leaving 11 bases of the junction unmatched. The CDR3 length is 17 residues.

CDR3 DNA sequence: TGTGCCAGCAGTTCAGCGGGCCCCTCCTACGAGCAGTACTTC. Its protein product is CASSSAGPSYEQYF. V usage is TRBV28 and J usage is TRBJ2-7; weak D call: TRBD2 (6 bases). Germline V gene sequence: CDR1 MDHEN, CDR2 SYDVKM. V was cut by 4 bases and J by 0 bases, with 10 bases left in between. CDR3 length: 14 amino acids. Supplemented by reference TRBV28 and TRBJ2-7, the full variable domain reads DVKVTQSSRYLVKRTGEKVFLECVQDMDHENMFWYRQDPGLGLRLIYFSYDVKMKEKGDIPEGYSVSREKKERFSLILESASTNQTSMYLCASSSAGPSYEQYFGPGTRLTVT.

This clonotype was detected a few times. The genes are TRBV4-3 and TRBJ2-3; 11 bases match TRBD2. Looked up from germline, CDR1 is LGHNA and CDR2 is YSLEER. This CDR3 is 16 amino acids long. V was clipped by 0 bases and J by 1 base; unmatched bases: 0. The CDR3 reads CASSQELAGGTDTQYF. As DNA, the CDR3 is TGCGCCAGCAGCCAAGAACTAGCGGGGGGCACAGATACGCAGTATTTT.

The chain carries TRBV5-1 and TRBJ2-2; 10 bases are shared with TRBD1. The CDR3 consists of 18 residues. Losses at the gene ends were 3 bases for V and 5 bases for J; bases not matched to a gene: 13. Germline V gene lookup returns CDR1 SGHRS and CDR2 YFSETQ. The CDR3 bases are TGCGCCAGCAGCTCTTCCCCCAATGACAGGGGGCTAACCGGGGAGCTGTTTTTT. It translates to CASSSSPNDRGLTGELFF.

The chain links TRBV20-1 to TRBJ1-5, with D uncertain. Trimming cost V 3 bases and J 5 bases, with 11 bases left between them. This CDR3 is built from 13 residues. Germline CDR1 is DFQATT and CDR2 is SNEGSKA (reference sequence). The DNA of the CDR3 is TGCAGTGCTAGCCGGACCGCTTATCAGCCCCAGCATTTT. Translation: CSASRTAYQPQHF.

This rearrangement joins TRBV28 to TRBJ2-7; 7 bases match TRBD2. The length of the CDR3 is 13 residues. Germline CDR1 MDHEN, CDR2 SYDVKM. V shed 4 bases, J shed 3 bases, and the junction held 3 bases outside the gene matches. CDR3 in DNA: TGTGCCAGCAGTTCGGGACTAAACTACGAGCAGTACTTC. Translating it yields CASSSGLNYEQYF.

The genes are TRBV28 and TRBJ1-2; no clear D gene. V was pared by 2 bases and J by 2 bases, with 9 bases between. This CDR3 contains 14 residues. From germline, CDR1 is MDHEN and CDR2 SYDVKM. The CDR3 protein is CASSLVHANYGYTF. CDR3 nucleotide sequence: TGTGCCAGCAGTTTAGTTCATGCCAACTATGGCTACACCTTC.

This chain joins TRBV6-2 or TRBV6-3 and TRBJ2-1; TRBD1 agrees at 7 bases. There are 14 residues in the CDR3. Looked up from germline, CDR1 is MNHEY and CDR2 is SVGEGT. The V gene end was trimmed by 5 bases and the J gene end by 4 bases; junction bases not matched to a gene: 5. Written as DNA, the CDR3 is TGTGCCAGCAGTCGACAGGGCCCTTACAATGAGCAGTTCTTC. Translated, it gives CASSRQGPYNEQFF.

The chain combines TRBV5-6 with TRBJ2-7; D is perhaps TRBD2 (6 bases). V was cut by 2 bases and J by 1 base, with 13 bases left in between. Germline CDR1 is SGHDT and CDR2 is YYEEEE. This CDR3 is 15 amino acids long. The CDR3 loop is CASSFRRVPSYEQYF. The DNA of the CDR3 is TGTGCCAGCAGCTTCAGGAGGGTACCATCCTACGAGCAGTACTTC.

The rearrangement joins TRBV6-6 to TRBJ1-5, with 8 bases that match TRBD1. J was trimmed by 10 bases and V by 7 bases; bases with no gene match: 9. CDR3 length: 13 residues. Germline loops: CDR1 MNHNY, CDR2 SVGAGI (reference sequence). The DNA for the CDR3 is TGTGCCAGCAAGGACAGGGAGGCCGCCCCCCAGCATTTT. Its translation is CASKDREAAPQHF.

The DNA for the CDR3 is TGTGCCAGCAGCTTAGTGAGCGGCCACCCGGACGAGCAGTACTTC. Translated, it gives CASSLVSGHPDEQYF. The chain is built from TRBV7-9 and TRBJ2-7; D might be TRBD2 (5 bases). CDR1 is SEHNR and CDR2 is FQNEAQ in the germline V gene (reference sequence). This CDR3 is 15 amino acids long. V was trimmed by 1 base and J by 5 bases, leaving 15 bases between them.

V usage is TRBV7-8 and J usage is TRBJ1-2; maybe TRBD1 (6 bases). V was trimmed by 5 bases and J by 9 bases, leaving 13 bases between them. CDR1 is SGHVS, CDR2 FQNEAQ, per germline. The CDR3 loop spans 12 amino acids. CDR3 loop: CASSLGGGSYTF. The CDR3 coding sequence is TGTGCCAGCAGCCTGGGGGGGGGCAGCTACACCTTC.

The chain joins TRBV5-5 to TRBJ1-1, with D possibly being TRBD1 (5 bases). CDR1 SGHKS and CDR2 YYEKEE come from the germline V gene (reference sequence). The V end was cut by 0 bases, the J end by 4 bases, with 13 bases between. CDR3 length: 15 amino acids. The CDR3 nucleotides are TGTGCCAGCAGCTTGGCCCTCGACAGACTCACTGAAGCTTTCTTT. It yields the protein CASSLALDRLTEAFF.

The rearrangement links TRBV28 to TRBJ2-7; the D gene is possibly TRBD1 (5 bases). V lost 7 bases and J lost 2, with 12 bases in between. CDR3 length equals 13 residues. From germline, CDR1 is MDHEN and CDR2 SYDVKM. This chain's CDR3 is CASTPGQPYEQYF. The DNA for the CDR3 is TGTGCCAGCACGCCAGGGCAGCCCTACGAGCAGTACTTC.

This clonotype occurred a few times. The chain combines TRBV11-2 with TRBJ2-3; no reliable D call. Germline CDR1 reads SGHAT; CDR2 reads FQNNGV. V was cut by 3 bases and J by 6 bases, with 13 bases left in between. The CDR3 totals 14 residues. The CDR3 sequence is CASSFTTGFDTQYF. The CDR3 DNA reads as TGTGCCAGCAGCTTCACTACGGGCTTTGATACGCAGTATTTT.